This T cell receptor (beta chain) was sequenced for a study of post-analysis software for immune sequencing data. This clonotype was found many times. The antigen is unknown. The study's findings and limits: TRBV5-6, TRBV5-1 and TRBV20-1 belonged to a set of five TRBV segments that were more frequent in patients than controls.

Germline CDR1 reads SGHTA; CDR2 reads FQGNSA. J gave up 2 bases and V 4 bases, and 6 bases lay outside the gene matches. The CDR3 has 16 amino acids. Unique molecular identifiers tagged the TCR beta cDNA libraries. TCRdb re-analysed the PCR reads in MiXCR, keeping a single row per CDR3 protein. The data show roughly 600,000 distinct CDR3 sequences, roughly 46% seen once. The rearrangement joins TRBV7-2 to TRBJ2-3, with 10 nucleotides matching TRBD2. The clonotype originates from a girl aged 5-17 years with multiple sclerosis. The sample taken for sequencing was blood. In nucleotides, the CDR3 is TGTGCCAGCAGCTCACGACTAGCGGGCGTCACAGATACGCAGTATTTT. Its protein product is CASSSRLAGVTDTQYF.